The clone carrying this TCR beta chain has ten or more counts. As yet, its antigen is unknown. Regarding time point: persistent/refractory GD, antithyroid drugs over 5 years with positive TRAb. Following extraction of RNA from PBMCs, that RNA was used to make the TCR library. In building TCR beta libraries, iRepertoire HTBI primers were used together with Arm-PCR of CDR3 regions. MiXCR was run by TCRdb on the multiplex PCR reads, yielding one entry per CDR3 protein. The repertoire consists of fewer than 600,000 distinct CDR3 sequences, with around a fifth occurring once and the leading ten covering around 13%. CDR3 length equals 14 residues. Per germline, CDR1 SNHLY and CDR2 FYNNEI. The trim removed 6 bases at V and 6 bases at J, leaving 10 bases unmatched. This sample is drawn from a study of regulatory T cells in long-lasting Graves disease. Findings and limits, study-wide: New patients shared fewer public clonotypes (roughly 990) than persistent patients did (2,741). Persistent cases favored TRBV28, TRBJ1-2 and TRBJ2-5.

The chain has TRBV2 and TRBJ1-2; 7 bases map to TRBD1. Sequences were derived from peripheral blood mononuclear cells (PBMCs), sampled when the disease was refractory, from a patient treated with antithyroid drugs. The sequence derives from a female donor with Graves disease. The CDR3 region has the DNA TGTGCCAGCAGCTCCCATTCGACAGGGAATGGCTACACCTTC. Protein product: CASSSHSTGNGYTF.